Following are 26 T cell receptor beta chains from one sample sequenced in a study of blood T cell repertoires in COVID-19. Sequenced by immunoSEQ multiplex PCR; TCRdb stores in-frame clones only, minus some. The data show tens of thousands of clones, approximately 91% seen once. The sequencing sample was made of peripheral blood. These TCRs come from a man aged 55 to 70 with COVID-19, enrolled during active disease.

The chain recombines TRBV3-1 (or the pseudogene TRBV3-2) with TRBJ2-5; perhaps TRBD1 as D (6 bases). The V end lost 5 bases, the J end lost 1 base, and 11 bases lay between the germline ends. The CDR3 spans 14 residues. The germline V gene has CDR1 LGHDT and CDR2 YNNKEL (reference sequence). DNA of the CDR3: TGTGCCAGCAGCTACCGACAGGTCCAAGAGACCCAGTACTTC. This gives the protein CASSYRQVQETQYF.

This chain links TRBV18 with TRBJ2-5; weak D call: TRBD1 (6 bases). The germline V gene has CDR1 KGHSH and CDR2 LQKENI. CDR3 size: 15 residues. V was cut by 1 base and J by 2 bases, with 11 bases left in between. CDR3 bases: TGTGCCAGCTCACCACAATGGGACACGCAAGAGACCCAGTACTTC. Protein sequence: CASSPQWDTQETQYF.

The V gene is TRBV19, the J gene TRBJ2-7; D not resolved. Trimming removed 2 bases from V and 3 bases from J, with 11 bases in between. Germline V gene sequence: CDR1 LNHDA, CDR2 SQIVND (reference sequence). The CDR3 length is 14 residues. CDR3 sequence: CASSIRLSSYEQYF. The CDR3 DNA reads as TGTGCCAGTAGTATACGTCTTAGCAGCTACGAGCAGTACTTC.

The chain employs TRBV19 and TRBJ2-2; 9 nucleotides align to TRBD1. J lost 5 bases, V lost 7 bases, and 8 bases had no gene match. Germline V CDR1 and CDR2: LNHDA, SQIVND (reference sequence). The CDR3 length is 15 residues. CDR3: CASTPRTGDTGELFF. CDR3 bases: TGTGCCAGTACCCCCCGGACAGGGGATACCGGGGAGCTGTTTTTT.

The V call is TRBV28, the J call TRBJ2-7; TRBD2 aligns across 7 bases. This CDR3 has 16 amino acids. In germline, CDR1 is MDHEN, CDR2 SYDVKM. Trimming at V came to 2 bases and at J to 0 bases, leaving 7 bases not matched to a gene. The CDR3 sequence: CASSLIGGSRSYEQYF. CDR3 DNA sequence: TGTGCCAGCAGTTTAATCGGCGGGAGTCGCTCCTACGAGCAGTACTTC.

The V call is TRBV7-2, the J call TRBJ2-3; no clear D gene. Trimming cost V 3 bases and J 2 bases, with 6 bases left between them. Germline lookup yields CDR1 SGHTA and CDR2 FQGNSA. CDR3 length: 13 amino acids. CDR3 DNA: TGTGCCAGCAGCTTTGGCACCACAGATACGCAGTATTTT. It codes for CASSFGTTDTQYF.

The chain joins TRBV11-2 to TRBJ2-5, with 7 bases identical to TRBD1. V lost 5 bases, J lost 2 bases, and 11 bases stayed unmatched. The CDR3 totals 16 residues. CDR1 is SGHAT and CDR2 is FQNNGV in the germline V gene. The CDR3 DNA is TGTGCCAGCAGCCGTTCGAGGGACAGCCTTCAAGAGACCCAGTACTTC. Translation: CASSRSRDSLQETQYF. The complete variable domain, with remaining parts taken from reference TRBV11-2 and TRBJ2-5, reads EAGVAQSPRYKIIEKRQSVAFWCNPISGHATLYWYQQILGQGPKLLIQFQNNGVVDDSQLPKDRFSAERLKGVDSTLKIQPAKLEDSAVYLCASSRSRDSLQETQYFGPGTRLLVL.

The J gene is TRBJ2-5, the V gene TRBV5-6, with 7 bases identical to TRBD2. The CDR3 extends over 14 amino acids. Per germline, CDR1 SGHDT and CDR2 YYEEEE. Trimming cost V 2 bases and J 3 bases; bases outside gene matches: 4. CDR3 DNA sequence: TGTGCCAGCAGCTTCGGGGGGTTGGAAGAGACCCAGTACTTC. Translating it yields CASSFGGLEETQYF.

The chain recombines TRBV28 with TRBJ2-1; D possibly corresponds to TRBD2 (5 bases). The V gene lost 5 bases and the J gene lost 4 bases, with 12 bases spanning the gap. Germline values: CDR1 MDHEN, CDR2 SYDVKM. The CDR3 runs to 14 residues. CDR3 sequence: CASSGRALYNEQFF. DNA of the CDR3: TGTGCCAGCAGTGGGCGGGCACTGTACAATGAGCAGTTCTTC.

This clone was counted between two and nine times. CDR3: CASSPPGGKQETQYF. The CDR3 coding sequence is TGTGCCAGCAGTCCTCCGGGGGGCAAGCAAGAGACCCAGTACTTC. The gene calls are TRBV6-5 and TRBJ2-5, with D maybe TRBD2 (7 bases). V dropped 5 bases and J dropped 2 bases, with 15 bases sitting between them. This CDR3 contains 15 residues. Germline V gene lookup returns CDR1 MNHEY and CDR2 SVGAGI.

J is TRBJ2-7 and V is TRBV5-4; 8 nucleotides line up with TRBD2. From germline, CDR1 is SGHNT and CDR2 YYREEE (reference sequence). This CDR3 region has 16 residues. V gave up 6 bases and J gave up 5 bases; unmatched junction bases: 16. CDR3 region: CASIQEPGTRVDEQYF. In nucleotides, the CDR3 is TGTGCCAGCATCCAGGAACCCGGGACTAGGGTTGACGAGCAGTACTTC.

This clone was detected once. The chain carries TRBV5-5 and TRBJ2-7; maybe TRBD2 (6 bases). CDR1 is SGHKS, CDR2 YYEKEE, per germline (reference sequence). V lost 0 bases to trimming and J lost 2 bases, with 6 bases between them. This CDR3 is 13 amino acids long. CDR3 amino acids: CASSLGGTYEQYF. The CDR3 nucleotides read TGTGCCAGCAGCTTGGGCGGGACCTACGAGCAGTACTTC.

The rearrangement uses TRBV30 and TRBJ1-1, with D perhaps matching TRBD1 (5 bases). CDR1 is GTSNPN, CDR2 SVGIG, per germline (reference sequence). V lost 8 bases and J lost 3, with 10 bases in between. The CDR3 is 11 residues long. CDR3 protein: CAHRKDTEAFF. The DNA of the CDR3 is TGTGCCCACAGGAAGGACACTGAAGCTTTCTTT. Variable domain in full (rest from reference TRBV30 and TRBJ1-1): SQTIHQWPATLVQPVGSPLSLECTVEGTSNPNLYWYRQAAGRGLQLLFYSVGIGQISSEVPQNLSASRPQDRQFILSSKKLLLSDSGFYLCAHRKDTEAFFGQGTRLTVV.

The chain joins TRBV6-5 to TRBJ1-2; D unresolved. The germline gives CDR1 MNHEY, CDR2 SVGAGI. The CDR3 contains 13 residues. With 8 bases removed from V and 4 bases from J, the gap between germline ends came to 14 bases. CDR3 coding DNA: TGTGCCAGCGGAGAGCACGGAGGCTATGGCTACACCTTC. Protein sequence: CASGEHGGYGYTF.

V gene TRBV18 combines with J gene TRBJ2-7; TRBD1 matches at 10 bases. The CDR3 extends over 15 amino acids. The junction had 6 bases not matched to a gene; V was cut back by 4 bases and J by 3 bases. CDR1 is KGHSH, CDR2 LQKENI, per germline. CDR3 loop: CASSRGTGDFYEQYF. The CDR3 DNA follows: TGTGCCAGCTCACGAGGGACAGGGGACTTCTACGAGCAGTACTTC.

This clone was seen a single time. The chain is built from TRBV6-5 and TRBJ2-7, with a possible D match to TRBD2 (7 bases). Germline V gene data show CDR1 as MNHEY and CDR2 as SVGAGI. V was trimmed by 0 bases and J by 5 bases, leaving 17 bases between them. The CDR3 has 16 residues. The DNA of the CDR3 is TGTGCCAGCAGTTACTCGATAGGGGGAGGGCCGAACGAGCAGTACTTC. Its translation: CASSYSIGGGPNEQYF.

The chain links TRBV28 to TRBJ1-5; TRBD1 might be the D (6 bases). V was shortened by 5 bases and J by 0 bases, with 14 bases between the two germline ends. Germline V gives CDR1 MDHEN, CDR2 SYDVKM. The CDR3 covers 16 residues. The CDR3 reads CASSRGGGGSNQPQHF. The CDR3 DNA sequence: TGTGCCAGCAGTAGAGGGGGAGGGGGTAGCAATCAGCCCCAGCATTTT.

This sequence joins TRBV2 and TRBJ2-3, with 15 nucleotides matching TRBD2. This CDR3 spans 19 amino acids. Germline V gene data show CDR1 as SNHLY and CDR2 as FYNNEI. Unmatched junction bases numbered 11, after V lost 7 bases and J lost 0 bases. This CDR3 reads CASNWRGTSGRTSTDTQYF. For the CDR3, the DNA is TGTGCCAGCAATTGGCGGGGGACTAGCGGGAGGACTAGCACAGATACGCAGTATTTT.

The J gene is TRBJ1-2, the V gene TRBV18, with no clear D. The CDR3 length is 16 residues. Between the trimmed V and J ends, which lost 1 base and 4 bases, there was a span of 16 bases. Germline V gene sequence: CDR1 KGHSH, CDR2 LQKENI. This CDR3 reads CASSPLAVLPIYGYTF. As DNA, the CDR3 is TGTGCCAGCTCACCACTTGCGGTCCTACCGATCTATGGCTACACCTTC.

The chain carries TRBV6-5 and TRBJ2-3; TRBD1 matches 10 bases. Germline lookup yields CDR1 MNHEY and CDR2 SVGAGI. The CDR3 loop spans 15 amino acids. Unmatched junction bases numbered 3, after V lost 5 bases and J lost 1 base. CDR3 in amino acids: CASSPGQGGTDTQYF. CDR3 in DNA: TGTGCCAGCAGTCCCGGACAGGGGGGCACAGATACGCAGTATTTT.

With regard to this clone: The same CDR3 can be traced to other DNA sequences in this sample. CDR3 nucleotide sequence: TGCGCCAGCAGCCAAGACCTGGGGGGGACTGAAGCTTTCTTT. As protein: CASSQDLGGTEAFF. The chain is built from TRBV4-1 and TRBJ1-1, with D possibly TRBD1 on 5 matching bases. Germline V lookup: CDR1 MGHRA, CDR2 YSYEKL. Trimming removed 0 bases at V and 5 bases at J, with 10 bases between. The CDR3 is made up of 14 amino acids.

This chain joins TRBV3-1 (or the pseudogene TRBV3-2) and TRBJ1-2; possibly TRBD1 for D (6 bases). This CDR3 comprises 11 residues. CDR1 is LGHDT and CDR2 is YNNKEL in the germline V gene (reference sequence). Trimming removed 8 bases at V and 7 bases at J, with 11 bases between. The CDR3 nucleotides are TGTGCCAGCGCCGGGGGGCTTGGCTACACCTTC. Its translation is CASAGGLGYTF.

The chain carries TRBV3-1 (or the pseudogene TRBV3-2) and TRBJ2-2; D is possibly TRBD1 (6 bases). CDR1 LGHDT and CDR2 YNNKEL come from the germline V gene (reference sequence). Deletions cut 4 bases from V and 2 bases from J, with 14 bases between. The CDR3 sequence is 16 residues long. CDR3: CASSPGTRGNTGELFF. CDR3 nucleotides: TGTGCCAGCAGCCCAGGGACAAGGGGAAACACCGGGGAGCTGTTTTTT.

This chain connects TRBV24-1 to TRBJ2-1, with 8 positions matching TRBD1. Germline CDR1 is KGHDR and CDR2 is SFDVKD. The CDR3 contains 18 residues. The V and J ends lost 3 bases and 5 bases, in that order; junction bases with no gene match: 14. This chain's CDR3 is CATSDPGQAEGPNNEQFF. DNA of the CDR3: TGTGCCACCAGTGATCCGGGACAGGCGGAGGGCCCCAACAATGAGCAGTTCTTC.

CDR3 coding DNA: TGTGCCAGCAGTGGAGGACGAGGGCGGGAGGACTACAATGAGCAGTTCTTC. This sequence encodes CASSGGRGREDYNEQFF. The gene calls are TRBV27 and TRBJ2-1; 8 positions agree with TRBD2. Germline V gives CDR1 MNHEY, CDR2 SMNVEV (reference sequence). J was trimmed by 3 bases and V by 5 bases; bases with no gene match: 12. The CDR3 extends over 17 amino acids.

This rearrangement joins TRBV10-2 to TRBJ2-7, with D tentatively TRBD2 (6 bases). In germline, CDR1 is WSHSY, CDR2 SAAADI. V shed 6 bases and J shed 0 bases, with 12 bases lying between them. This CDR3 region has 14 residues. CDR3: CASRASASSYEQYF. The CDR3 bases are TGCGCCAGCAGAGCTAGCGCCAGCTCCTACGAGCAGTACTTC.